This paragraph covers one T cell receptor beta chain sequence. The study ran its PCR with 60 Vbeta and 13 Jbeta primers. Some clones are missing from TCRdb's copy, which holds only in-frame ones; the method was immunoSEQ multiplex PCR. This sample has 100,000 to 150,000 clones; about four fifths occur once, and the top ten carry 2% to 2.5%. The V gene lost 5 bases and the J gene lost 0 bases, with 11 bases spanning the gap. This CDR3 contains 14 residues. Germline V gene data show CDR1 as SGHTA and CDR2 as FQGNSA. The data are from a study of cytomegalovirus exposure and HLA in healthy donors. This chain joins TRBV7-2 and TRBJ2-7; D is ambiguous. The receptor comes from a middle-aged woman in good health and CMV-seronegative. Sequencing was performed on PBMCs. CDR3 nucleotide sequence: TGTGCCAGCAGCCCTTCGGCTAGCTCCTACGAGCAGTACTTC. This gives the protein CASSPSASSYEQYF.